Listed below are T cell receptor beta chains from one sample, sequenced in a study of identifying expanded T cells in peripheral blood. Sequencing used immunoSEQ multiplex PCR; TCRdb keeps in-frame clones, though not all of them. The profile covers some 120,000 clones, with more than 75% appearing a single time and 2.5% to 3.5% taken by the ten largest. Input material: blood. Receptors were obtained from a person aged 18 to 70 in good health. Each CDR3 is given with its conserved first and last residue. A D gene is named only where the DNA matches it firmly. Clone size appears in some rows only: once, few, many, or a class for an expanded clone.

>few|TRBV10-1|TRBD1|TRBJ2-7
CASSRQGSSHEQYF
TGCGCCAGCAGTAGACAGGGATCTAGCCACGAGCAGTACTTC
>-|TRBV29-1|-|TRBJ2-1
CSVESGKRYNEQFF
TGCAGCGTTGAGTCCGGGAAGAGATACAATGAGCAGTTCTTC
>-|TRBV14|-|TRBJ2-3
CASSRRTGGSTDTQYF
TGTGCCAGCAGCCGGAGGACGGGTGGAAGCACAGATACGCAGTATTTT
>-|TRBV6-4|TRBD2|TRBJ2-3
CASRGGASDTQYF
TGTGCCAGCCGCGGGGGGGCCTCAGATACGCAGTATTTT
>-|TRBV5-1|-|TRBJ2-6
CASSGGSNSGANVLTF
TGCGCCAGCAGTGGGGGGTCTAACTCTGGGGCCAACGTCCTGACTTTC
>few|TRBV25-1|-|TRBJ1-6
CASSEHNSPLHF
TGTGCCAGCAGTGAACATAATTCACCCCTCCACTTT
>-|TRBV7-9|-|TRBJ1-4
CASSLDEKLFF
TGTGCCAGCAGCTTAGATGAAAAACTGTTTTTT
>-|TRBV30|-|TRBJ1-6
CAWSYLRGNSPLHF
TGTGCCTGGAGCTACCTACGCGGCAATTCACCCCTCCACTTT
>-|TRBV9|TRBD1|TRBJ2-3
CASSAHGTGGLDTQYF
TGTGCCAGCAGCGCCCACGGGACAGGGGGCTTAGATACGCAGTATTTT
>once|TRBV6-5|-|TRBJ1-2
CASSYGQPNYGYTF
TGTGCCAGCAGTTACGGGCAGCCTAACTATGGCTACACCTTC
>-|TRBV4-3|-|TRBJ2-5
CASSLQSGETQYF
TGCGCCAGCAGCCTTCAAAGTGGAGAGACCCAGTACTTC
>-|TRBV2|-|TRBJ1-1
CASKALANTEAFF
TGTGCCAGCAAGGCTTTGGCGAACACTGAAGCTTTCTTT
>-|TRBV30|-|TRBJ1-1
CAWSVSRRNTEAFF
TGTGCCTGGAGTGTAAGCCGGAGGAACACTGAAGCTTTCTTT
>-|TRBV5-4|-|TRBJ2-1
CASSLGSLLNEQFF
TGTGCCAGCAGCTTGGGCAGTCTGTTAAATGAGCAGTTCTTC
>-|TRBV5-8|TRBD1|TRBJ1-2
CASSGGQGINYGYTF
TGTGCCAGCAGCGGGGGACAGGGAATTAACTATGGCTACACCTTC
>-|TRBV11-2|-|TRBJ1-1
CASSLVAGQHTEAFF
TGTGCCAGCAGCTTAGTGGCGGGACAACACACTGAAGCTTTCTTT
>few|TRBV10-1|-|TRBJ2-7
CASSEGTGGHEQYF
TGCGCCAGCAGTGAAGGGACCGGGGGACACGAGCAGTACTTC
>-|TRBV11-3|TRBD1|TRBJ2-7
CASSLGPTGGNEQYF
TGTGCCAGCAGCTTAGGTCCGACAGGGGGCAACGAGCAGTACTTC
>-|TRBV6-1|TRBD1|TRBJ2-3
CASSWTGRTDTQYF
TGTGCCAGCAGTTGGACAGGCCGCACAGATACGCAGTATTTT
>-|TRBV5-1|TRBD1|TRBJ2-1
CASSSTGTGSDEQFF
TGCGCCAGCAGCTCAACCGGGACAGGTTCAGATGAGCAGTTCTTC
>-|TRBV7-2|-|TRBJ1-1
CASSLLDVTTEAFF
TGTGCCAGCAGCTTACTAGATGTAACAACTGAAGCTTTCTTT
>few|TRBV9|-|TRBJ2-7
CASSVGRRGYEQYF
TGTGCCAGCAGCGTAGGGCGAAGGGGATACGAGCAGTACTTC
>-|TRBV6-6|-|TRBJ1-5
CASSKRGYQPQHF
TGTGCCAGCAGTAAAAGGGGTTACCAGCCCCAGCATTTT
>-|TRBV5-4|-|TRBJ2-7
CASSSEQARSSYEQYF
TGTGCCAGCAGCTCAGAACAGGCCAGGAGCTCCTACGAGCAGTACTTC
>-|TRBV2|-|TRBJ1-1
CASSEAPNLLGEEAFF
TGTGCCAGCAGTGAAGCCCCGAATCTCTTAGGGGAAGAAGCTTTCTTT
>few|TRBV30|TRBD1|TRBJ1-6
CAWKQGGGSPLHF
TGTGCCTGGAAACAGGGGGGAGGTTCACCCCTCCACTTT
>-|TRBV2|-|TRBJ1-1
CASRGTLPALNTEAFF
TGTGCCAGCAGGGGGACTCTCCCGGCCTTGAACACTGAAGCTTTCTTT
>few|TRBV6-6|TRBD1|TRBJ2-1
CASIPGGTGGNEQFF
TGTGCCAGCATCCCGGGTGGGACAGGGGGCAATGAGCAGTTCTTC
>-|TRBV4-3|-|TRBJ1-1
CASSQEGQLNTEAFF
TGCGCCAGCAGCCAAGAAGGACAGTTGAACACTGAAGCTTTCTTT
>-|TRBV11-3|-|TRBJ2-2
CASSWGHSGGELFF
TGTGCCAGCAGTTGGGGACACTCGGGCGGGGAGCTGTTTTTT
>-|TRBV5-1|-|TRBJ2-1
CASSQGVPYNEQFF
TGCGCCAGCAGCCAGGGTGTGCCCTACAATGAGCAGTTCTTC
>-|TRBV11-2|-|TRBJ1-3
CASSRFDTVQGNTIYF
TGTGCCAGCAGCCGATTTGACACCGTCCAAGGAAACACCATATATTTT
>once|TRBV7-9|-|TRBJ1-2
CASSSPGLRWGYTF
TGTGCCAGCAGCTCCCCGGGACTCCGGTGGGGCTACACCTTC
>few|TRBV28|-|TRBJ1-5
CASRRDNYQPQHF
TGTGCCAGCAGACGAGACAACTATCAGCCCCAGCATTTT
>-|TRBV6-5|-|TRBJ1-1
CASSYHGANTEAFF
TGTGCCAGCAGTTACCATGGGGCTAACACTGAAGCTTTCTTT
>-|TRBV11-3|-|TRBJ2-5
CASSLVGRKETQYF
TGTGCCAGCAGCCTTGTAGGGCGGAAAGAGACCCAGTACTTC
>-|TRBV5-1|-|TRBJ1-2
CASSSSPGRRPNDGYTF
TGCGCCAGCAGCTCATCTCCGGGACGGAGGCCTAATGATGGCTACACCTTC
>-|TRBV4-3|TRBD1|TRBJ2-7
CASSQEGPNGDSSYEQYF
TGCGCCAGCAGCCAAGAGGGCCCAAATGGGGACAGCTCCTACGAGCAGTACTTC
>-|TRBV6-6|-|TRBJ1-3
CASSLSSGNTIYF
TGTGCCAGCAGTCTTTCCTCTGGAAACACCATATATTTT
>-|TRBV11-2|TRBD1|TRBJ2-7
CASSRLWVQGHEQYF
TGTGCCAGCAGTCGATTATGGGTACAGGGGCACGAGCAGTACTTC
>-|TRBV19|TRBD1|TRBJ1-6
CASSGQGLRRRKTYNSPLHF
TGTGCCAGTTCCGGACAGGGTCTGAGGCGGCGCAAAACCTATAATTCACCCCTCCACTTT
>-|TRBV5-1|TRBD1|TRBJ1-3
CASSLDWTGIGNTIYF
TGCGCCAGCAGCCTTGACTGGACAGGGATAGGAAACACCATATATTTT
>-|TRBV6-4|-|TRBJ1-5
CASSVYFEEQGRRMYQPQHF
TGTGCCAGCAGTGTATATTTCGAGGAACAGGGAAGGAGGATGTACCAGCCCCAGCATTTT
>-|TRBV4-3|-|TRBJ1-2
CASSQELRAYTYGYTF
TGCGCCAGCAGCCAAGAGTTGAGGGCCTACACATATGGCTACACCTTC
>medium-sized|TRBV7-9|-|TRBJ1-1
CASSLGTEAFF
TGTGCCAGCAGCTTAGGCACTGAAGCTTTCTTT
>-|TRBV5-6|-|TRBJ2-6
CASSPGSSSGANVLTF
TGTGCCAGCAGCCCGGGCAGTTCCTCTGGGGCCAACGTCCTGACTTTC
>-|TRBV5-5|-|TRBJ2-3
CASSLALGAADTQYF
TGTGCCAGCAGCTTGGCTTTAGGGGCGGCAGATACGCAGTATTTT
>-|TRBV27|TRBD1|TRBJ2-3
CASSLLVGGQRTTDTQYF
TGTGCCAGCAGTTTATTGGTAGGGGGACAGCGCACCACAGATACGCAGTATTTT
>few|TRBV6-5|-|TRBJ2-3
CASRVVGRSADTQYF
TGTGCCAGCAGGGTAGTTGGCAGGAGCGCAGATACGCAGTATTTT
>-|TRBV6-1|-|TRBJ1-2
CASSEAPGTERDGYTF
TGTGCCAGCAGTGAAGCTCCAGGGACCGAAAGGGATGGCTACACCTTC
>-|TRBV5-1|TRBD2|TRBJ2-3
CASSIGLAANTDTQYF
TGCGCCAGCAGCATAGGACTAGCGGCGAACACAGATACGCAGTATTTT
>-|TRBV6-5|-|TRBJ1-1
CASSYSGHNTEAFF
TGTGCCAGCAGTTACTCAGGACACAACACTGAAGCTTTCTTT
>-|TRBV18|-|TRBJ1-2
CASSGSVAGEGSNYGYTF
TGTGCCAGCTCAGGCTCCGTGGCAGGGGAAGGGTCGAACTATGGCTACACCTTC
>-|TRBV5-4|-|TRBJ1-6
CASSLELYNSPLHF
TGTGCCAGCAGCTTGGAACTTTATAATTCACCCCTCCACTTT
>few|TRBV10-3|TRBD1|TRBJ1-2
CAIRTGEGGGYTF
TGTGCCATCAGGACAGGGGAAGGAGGTGGCTACACCTTC
>-|TRBV18|-|TRBJ1-1
CASLFDRQNTEAFF
TGTGCCAGCCTATTTGACAGACAGAACACTGAAGCTTTCTTT
>-|TRBV29-1|-|TRBJ2-3
CSVLRGSTDTQYF
TGCAGCGTCCTTCGAGGGAGCACAGATACGCAGTATTTT
>-|TRBV19|TRBD1|TRBJ1-2
CASSIWTGTNYGYTF
TGTGCCAGTAGTATTTGGACAGGTACTAACTATGGCTACACCTTC
>-|TRBV19|-|TRBJ1-1
CASSDWDDTEAFF
TGTGCCAGTAGTGACTGGGACGACACTGAAGCTTTCTTT